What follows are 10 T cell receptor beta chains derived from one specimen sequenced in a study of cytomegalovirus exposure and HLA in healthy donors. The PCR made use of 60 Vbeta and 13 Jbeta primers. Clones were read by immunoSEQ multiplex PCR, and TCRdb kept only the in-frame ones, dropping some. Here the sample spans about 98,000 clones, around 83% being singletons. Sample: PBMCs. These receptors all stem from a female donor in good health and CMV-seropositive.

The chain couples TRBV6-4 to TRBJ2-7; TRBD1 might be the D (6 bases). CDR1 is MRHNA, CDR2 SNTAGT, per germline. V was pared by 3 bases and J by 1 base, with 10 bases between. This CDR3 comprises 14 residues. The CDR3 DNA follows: TGTGCCAGCAGTGAACAGGGAAATTCCTACGAGCAGTACTTC. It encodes CASSEQGNSYEQYF.

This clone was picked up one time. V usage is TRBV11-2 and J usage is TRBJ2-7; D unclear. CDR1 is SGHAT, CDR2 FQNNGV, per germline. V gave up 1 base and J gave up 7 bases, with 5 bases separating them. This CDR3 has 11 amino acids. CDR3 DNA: TGTGCCAGCAGCTTAGTGCGGGAGCAGTACTTC. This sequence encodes CASSLVREQYF. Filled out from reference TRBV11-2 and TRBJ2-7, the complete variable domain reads EAGVAQSPRYKIIEKRQSVAFWCNPISGHATLYWYQQILGQGPKLLIQFQNNGVVDDSQLPKDRFSAERLKGVDSTLKIQPAKLEDSAVYLCASSLVREQYFGPGTRLTVT.

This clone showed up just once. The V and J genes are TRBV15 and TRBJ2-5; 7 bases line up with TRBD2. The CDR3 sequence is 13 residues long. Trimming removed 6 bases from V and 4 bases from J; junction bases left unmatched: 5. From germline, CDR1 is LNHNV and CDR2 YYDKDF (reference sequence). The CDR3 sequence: CATSDIAGETQYF. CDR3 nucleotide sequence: TGTGCCACCAGTGACATAGCGGGAGAGACCCAGTACTTC.

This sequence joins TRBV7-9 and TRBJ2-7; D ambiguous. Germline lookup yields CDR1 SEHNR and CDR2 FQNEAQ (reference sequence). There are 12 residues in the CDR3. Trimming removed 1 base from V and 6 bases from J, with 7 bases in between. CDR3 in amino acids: CASSLVQAEQYF. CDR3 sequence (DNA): TGTGCCAGCAGCTTAGTCCAAGCCGAGCAGTACTTC.

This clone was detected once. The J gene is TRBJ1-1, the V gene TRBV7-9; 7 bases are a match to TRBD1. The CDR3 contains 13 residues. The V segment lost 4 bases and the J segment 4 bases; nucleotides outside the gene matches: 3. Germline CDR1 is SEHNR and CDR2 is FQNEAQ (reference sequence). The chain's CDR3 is CASSYGTVTEAFF. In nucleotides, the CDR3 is TGTGCCAGCAGCTACGGGACAGTCACTGAAGCTTTCTTT.

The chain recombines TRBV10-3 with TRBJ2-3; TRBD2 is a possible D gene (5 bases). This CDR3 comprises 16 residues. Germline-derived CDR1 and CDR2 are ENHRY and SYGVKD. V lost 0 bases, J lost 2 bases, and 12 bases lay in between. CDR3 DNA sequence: TGTGCCATCAGTGAGTCGATCGGCGGGTTCACAGATACGCAGTATTTT. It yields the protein CAISESIGGFTDTQYF.

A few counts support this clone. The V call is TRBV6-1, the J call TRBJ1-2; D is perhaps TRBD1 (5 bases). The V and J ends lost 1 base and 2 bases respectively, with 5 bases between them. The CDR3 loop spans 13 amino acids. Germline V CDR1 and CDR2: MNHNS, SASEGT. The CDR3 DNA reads TGTGCCAGCAGTGAAGAGGGGAACTATGGCTACACCTTC. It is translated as CASSEEGNYGYTF.

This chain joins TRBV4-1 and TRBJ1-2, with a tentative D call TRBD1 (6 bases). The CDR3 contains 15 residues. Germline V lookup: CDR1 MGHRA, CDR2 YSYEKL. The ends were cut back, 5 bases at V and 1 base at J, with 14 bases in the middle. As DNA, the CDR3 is TGCGCCAGCAGCGGAAAGACAGGAGATAACTATGGCTACACCTTC. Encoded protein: CASSGKTGDNYGYTF.

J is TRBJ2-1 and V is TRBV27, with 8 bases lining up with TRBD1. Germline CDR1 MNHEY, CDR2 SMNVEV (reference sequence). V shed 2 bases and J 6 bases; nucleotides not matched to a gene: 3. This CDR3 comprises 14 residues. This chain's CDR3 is CASSLLGQGNEQFF. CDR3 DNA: TGTGCCAGCAGTTTACTCGGACAGGGCAATGAGCAGTTCTTC.

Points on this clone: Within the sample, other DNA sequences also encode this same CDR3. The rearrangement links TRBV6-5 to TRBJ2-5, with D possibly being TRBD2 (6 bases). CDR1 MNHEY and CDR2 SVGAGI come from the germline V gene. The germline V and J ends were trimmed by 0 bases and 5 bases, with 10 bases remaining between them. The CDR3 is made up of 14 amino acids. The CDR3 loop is CASSYSGGRETQYF. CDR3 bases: TGTGCCAGCAGTTACTCTGGTGGGAGGGAGACCCAGTACTTC.